Described below is a single T cell receptor beta chain sequence and its context. In the original workflow: Scientists estimated how many nucleated cells there were by amplifying reference gene primers. The method was immunoSEQ multiplex PCR; TCRdb's version includes in-frame clones alone and lacks a portion of them. The DNA gave D and trimming, while V, J and clone size come from that table. Here the sample spans some 51,000 clones, 90% being singletons. This record belongs to a study of blood T cell repertoires in COVID-19. Study-level background: Specimens from acute and convalescent COVID-19 originated in the United States, Italy and Spain. Nucleic acid was either cDNA or gDNA, and it came from T cells, B-cell-depleted T cells, or PBMCs.

The V gene's germline CDR1 is SNHLY and CDR2 FYNNEI. Between the trimmed V and J ends, which lost 4 bases and 4 bases, there was a span of 16 bases. The CDR3 has 16 amino acids. The sequencing sample was made of peripheral blood. The rearrangement joins TRBV2 to TRBJ2-2, with D maybe TRBD1 (6 bases). This clonotype was obtained from a human donor with active COVID-19. The donor label of this sample is uncertain. CDR3 DNA: TGTGCCAGCAGTGTGCTCGGGACACTATCCACCGGGGAGCTGTTTTTT. It yields the protein CASSVLGTLSTGELFF.